This T cell receptor beta chain was sequenced in a study of T-cell memory formation after mild COVID-19. TCRdb re-called the 5' RACE reads with MiXCR, one entry per CDR3 protein. The sample records 250,000 to 300,000 distinct CDR3 sequences, around 15% being singletons. The CDR3 covers 12 residues. Germline lookup yields CDR1 SNHLY and CDR2 FYNNEI. V dropped 5 bases and J dropped 6 bases, with 7 bases sitting between them. The sample was PBMCs or a T cell subset sorted from them (not recorded which). The receptor was derived from a man aged 18 to 29 who had mild COVID-19 (a few samples of this study predate the infection). Cell type and time point are not known. The chain has TRBV2 and TRBJ1-4, with D unresolved. The CDR3 region has the DNA TGTGCCAGCAGTCTTCAGGATGAAAAACTGTTTTTT. Translating gives CASSLQDEKLFF.